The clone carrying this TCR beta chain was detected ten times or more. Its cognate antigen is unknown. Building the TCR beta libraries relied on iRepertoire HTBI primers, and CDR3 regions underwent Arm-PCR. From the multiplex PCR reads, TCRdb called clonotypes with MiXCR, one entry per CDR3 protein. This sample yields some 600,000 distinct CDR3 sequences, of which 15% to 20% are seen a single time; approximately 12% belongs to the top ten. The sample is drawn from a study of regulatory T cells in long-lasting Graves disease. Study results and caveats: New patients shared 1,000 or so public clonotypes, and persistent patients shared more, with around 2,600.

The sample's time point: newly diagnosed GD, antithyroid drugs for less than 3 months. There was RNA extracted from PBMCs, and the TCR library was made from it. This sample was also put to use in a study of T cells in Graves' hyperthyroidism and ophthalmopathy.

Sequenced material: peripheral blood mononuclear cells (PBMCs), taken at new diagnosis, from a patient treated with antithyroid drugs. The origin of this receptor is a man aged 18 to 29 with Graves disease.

In DNA form, the CDR3 reads TGTGCCAGCAGTGGGGGACTAGCGGCCTTCTCCTACGAGCAGTACTTC. This encodes CASSGGLAAFSYEQYF. The J gene is TRBJ2-7, the V gene TRBV6-1, with 11 bases lining up with TRBD2. Germline CDR1 MNHNS, CDR2 SASEGT. Trimming cost V 4 bases and J 0 bases; bases outside gene matches: 5. There are 16 residues in the CDR3.